What follows are 31 T cell receptor beta chains derived from one specimen sequenced in a study of cytomegalovirus exposure and HLA in healthy donors. PCR was performed using 60 Vbeta and 13 Jbeta primers. Sequencing was performed with immunoSEQ multiplex PCR; in TCRdb, only in-frame clones are kept and a portion is missing. The repertoire includes around 130,000 clones, approximately 85% of them detected once, and roughly 1.8% sits in the top ten. The specimen was PBMCs. All receptors come from a boy aged 5-17 years in good health and CMV-seronegative.

This clone was counted between two and nine times. The chain combines TRBV30 with TRBJ2-5, with D perhaps TRBD1 (6 bases). The germline V gene has CDR1 GTSNPN and CDR2 SVGIG (reference sequence). CDR3 length equals 13 residues. V lost 0 bases to trimming and J lost 2 bases, with 7 bases between them. The CDR3 spells CAWSVGGQETQYF. The CDR3 coding sequence is TGTGCCTGGAGTGTAGGGGGACAAGAGACCCAGTACTTC.

There are a few counts of this clone. The chain links TRBV7-2 to TRBJ1-2; tentative D call: TRBD1 (5 bases). Germline loops: CDR1 SGHTA, CDR2 FQGNSA. V was cut by 1 base and J by 1 base, with 7 bases left in between. This CDR3 has 14 amino acids. This CDR3 reads CASSLGTNNYGYTF. The CDR3, as DNA: TGTGCCAGCAGCTTAGGGACAAATAACTATGGCTACACCTTC.

The chain couples TRBV6-5 to TRBJ2-7; 9 bases map to TRBD1. The CDR3 loop spans 15 amino acids. With V trimmed by 2 bases and J by 2 bases, 4 bases remained unmatched. CDR1 is MNHEY, CDR2 SVGAGI, per germline. CDR3 sequence: CASSYPGQGPYEQYF. The CDR3 DNA follows: TGTGCCAGCAGTTACCCGGGACAGGGTCCCTACGAGCAGTACTTC.

This chain connects TRBV5-4 to TRBJ1-1; TRBD1 matches at 9 bases. CDR3 length: 16 amino acids. The V gene end was trimmed by 0 bases and the J gene end by 4 bases; junction bases not matched to a gene: 7. The germline V gene encodes CDR1 SGHNT and CDR2 YYREEE (reference sequence). DNA of the CDR3: TGTGCCAGCAGCTTGGCCGCCGGACAGGGGCTCACTGAAGCTTTCTTT. Its translation is CASSLAAGQGLTEAFF.

The V and J genes are TRBV7-8 and TRBJ1-5, with D possibly being TRBD1 (6 bases). The CDR3 covers 15 residues. CDR1 SGHVS and CDR2 FQNEAQ come from the germline V gene. V lost 2 bases and J 3 bases, leaving 11 bases between the germline ends. The CDR3 DNA is TGTGCCAGCAGCTTAAGCATGGGGGCCAATCAGCCCCAGCATTTT. Translated: CASSLSMGANQPQHF.

The chain couples TRBV4-2 to TRBJ2-3; TRBD2 matches at 9 bases. V lost 1 base to trimming and J lost 4 bases; unmatched junction nucleotides: 6. This CDR3 contains 16 residues. From germline, CDR1 is LGHNA and CDR2 YNFKEQ. The CDR3 DNA is TGTGCCAGCAGCCAAGTTGGTAGCGGGAGTGCAGATACGCAGTATTTT. Protein product: CASSQVGSGSADTQYF.

The V and J genes are TRBV5-1 and TRBJ1-1; D is uncertain. This CDR3 contains 15 residues. The V gene lost 3 bases and the J gene lost 4 bases, with 16 bases spanning the gap. In germline, CDR1 is SGHRS, CDR2 YFSETQ. CDR3 coding DNA: TGCGCCAGCAGCTGGGCGAGGACTGTCCCCACTGAAGCTTTCTTT. This gives the protein CASSWARTVPTEAFF.

Remarks on this clone: At one boundary the junction diverges from the germline segment, which might be a read error. The chain combines TRBV9 with TRBJ1-5; 7 bases align to TRBD1. The CDR3 spans 18 residues. Germline V gene data show CDR1 as SGDLS and CDR2 as YYNGEE. In DNA, the CDR3 is TGTGCCAGCAGCGTAGCTAGGGGGCAAACTTTTAGCGATCAGCCCCAGCATTTT. It yields the protein CASSVARGQTFSDQPQHF.

The J gene is TRBJ2-5, the V gene TRBV29-1; D not certain. The germline CDR1 and CDR2 sequences are SQVTM and ANQGSEA. The V and J ends lost 6 bases and 4 bases respectively, with 15 bases between them. The CDR3 spans 13 residues. The CDR3 DNA sequence: TGCAGCGTCCCTGTCACAGCCGGAGAGACCCAGTACTTC. Protein sequence: CSVPVTAGETQYF.

The chain has TRBV7-6 and TRBJ1-5; D is perhaps TRBD1 (5 bases). Per germline, CDR1 SGHVS and CDR2 FNYEAQ. Trimming left V 4 bases short and J 4 bases short, with 11 bases between. This CDR3 comprises 14 residues. The CDR3 bases are TGTGCCAGCAGCTCTGATCACAGGAATCAGCCCCAGCATTTT. The encoded protein is CASSSDHRNQPQHF.

This clone was observed a handful of times. The chain is built from TRBV18 and TRBJ1-1; weak D call: TRBD1 (6 bases). The CDR3 consists of 13 residues. The V end lost 5 bases, the J end lost 6 bases, and 13 bases lay between the germline ends. In germline, CDR1 is KGHSH, CDR2 LQKENI. CDR3 coding DNA: TGTGCCAGCTCATTCAAACAGGGCGCTGAAGCTTTCTTT. Protein product: CASSFKQGAEAFF.

Only a few counts were recorded for this clone. The chain has TRBV5-1 and TRBJ2-7, with D tentatively TRBD1 (6 bases). The V end lost 0 bases, the J end lost 5 bases, and 12 bases lay between the germline ends. Germline CDR1 and CDR2: SGHRS and YFSETQ. This CDR3 is built from 14 residues. The CDR3, as DNA: TGCGCCAGCAGCTTGGAATCAGGGGTGGACGAGCAGTACTTC. Translation: CASSLESGVDEQYF.

The rearrangement links TRBV28 to TRBJ1-1, with D maybe TRBD1 (5 bases). The CDR3 sequence is 11 residues long. Germline assignment: CDR1 MDHEN and CDR2 SYDVKM. Trimming cost V 5 bases and J 10 bases, with 11 bases left between them. This chain's CDR3 is CASSTGGGAFF. In DNA, the CDR3 is TGTGCCAGCAGTACTGGCGGGGGAGCTTTCTTT.

The V and J genes are TRBV5-1 and TRBJ2-1; tentative D call: TRBD1 (5 bases). CDR1 and CDR2 from the germline V gene are SGHRS and YFSETQ. V was clipped by 5 bases and J by 4 bases, with 10 bases between them. CDR3 length: 13 amino acids. The CDR3 coding sequence is TGCGCCAGCAGTGTGGACATATACAATGAGCAGTTCTTC. The encoded protein is CASSVDIYNEQFF.

The V gene is TRBV6-1, the J gene TRBJ2-1, with D maybe TRBD1 (6 bases). V gave up 1 base and J gave up 3 bases, with 13 bases separating them. This CDR3 comprises 16 residues. The V gene's germline CDR1 is MNHNS and CDR2 SASEGT. The CDR3 loop is CASSEGGLGFYNEQFF. As DNA, the CDR3 is TGTGCCAGCAGTGAAGGGGGGCTTGGCTTCTACAATGAGCAGTTCTTC.

This chain links TRBV5-1 with TRBJ1-5; D might be TRBD1 (5 bases). This CDR3 is 15 amino acids long. Germline V gives CDR1 SGHRS, CDR2 YFSETQ. The V gene lost 0 bases and the J gene lost 7 bases, with 14 bases spanning the gap. The chain's CDR3 is CASSLEQGTGQPQHF. CDR3 DNA sequence: TGCGCCAGCAGCTTGGAGCAGGGTACAGGACAGCCCCAGCATTTT.

This clone was found a few times. The rearrangement uses TRBV7-9 and TRBJ1-1; D is perhaps TRBD1 (6 bases). The germline V and J ends were trimmed by 5 bases and 3 bases, with 7 bases remaining between them. This CDR3 has 12 amino acids. Germline assignment: CDR1 SEHNR and CDR2 FQNEAQ (reference sequence). Here the CDR3 reads CASSQGYTEAFF. CDR3 bases: TGTGCCAGCAGCCAGGGGTACACTGAAGCTTTCTTT.

The chain combines TRBV7-2 with TRBJ2-6, with D unresolved. Trimming pared 1 base from V and 2 bases from J, leaving 6 bases between. This CDR3 has 15 residues. CDR1 is SGHTA and CDR2 is FQGNSA in the germline V gene. The CDR3 reads CASSLDRPGANVLTF. The CDR3 nucleotides read TGTGCCAGCAGCTTAGACAGACCTGGGGCCAACGTCCTGACTTTC. The full variable domain, in which reference TRBV7-2 and TRBJ2-6 provide the parts outside the CDR3, is GAGVSQSPSNKVTEKGKDVELRCDPISGHTALYWYRQSLGQGLEFLIYFQGNSAPDKSGLPSDRFSAERTGGSVSTLTIQRTQQEDSAVYLCASSLDRPGANVLTFGAGSRLTVL.

The V gene is TRBV7-6, the J gene TRBJ2-1, with D maybe TRBD1 (6 bases). V shed 6 bases and J shed 10 bases, with 13 bases lying between them. Germline lookup yields CDR1 SGHVS and CDR2 FNYEAQ. The CDR3 spans 12 residues. CDR3 in DNA: TGTGCCAGCAGTAAGGGGGATTTGGAGCAGTTCTTC. Protein product: CASSKGDLEQFF.

V is TRBV5-4 and J is TRBJ2-1; 10 positions agree with TRBD2. The CDR3 totals 16 residues. With 4 bases clipped from V and 13 bases from J, the junction kept 17 bases outside the gene matches. Germline CDR1 reads SGHNT; CDR2 reads YYREEE (reference sequence). CDR3 protein: CASSSRGTSVRTPQFF. The CDR3, as DNA: TGTGCCAGCAGCAGCCGCGGGACTAGCGTCAGGACCCCACAGTTCTTC.

This clone was counted once. The chain employs TRBV7-8 and TRBJ1-1; 7 bases map to TRBD1. This CDR3 contains 14 residues. Germline lookup yields CDR1 SGHVS and CDR2 FQNEAQ. With 1 base clipped from V and 1 base from J, the junction kept 0 bases outside the gene matches. The CDR3 loop reads CASSLGTGNTEAFF. CDR3 DNA sequence: TGTGCCAGCAGCTTAGGGACAGGGAACACTGAAGCTTTCTTT.

The gene calls are TRBV30 and TRBJ1-3; no clear D gene. Looked up from germline, CDR1 is GTSNPN and CDR2 is SVGIG (reference sequence). The germline V and J ends were trimmed by 2 bases and 8 bases, with 7 bases remaining between them. The CDR3 sequence is 11 residues long. This chain's CDR3 is CAWSLEDTIYF. The DNA for the CDR3 is TGTGCCTGGAGTTTAGAGGACACCATATATTTT.

A word on this clone: This same CDR3 is encoded by further DNA sequences in the sample. V and J are TRBV5-1 and TRBJ1-6; D unresolved. The germline V gene has CDR1 SGHRS and CDR2 YFSETQ. The CDR3 contains 15 residues. Trimming shortened V by 0 bases and J by 0 bases, and 4 bases separated the two germline ends. Here the CDR3 reads CASSLDSSYNSPLHF. For the CDR3, the DNA is TGCGCCAGCAGCTTGGATAGCTCCTATAATTCACCCCTCCACTTT.

This chain joins TRBV6-5 and TRBJ1-4; unclear D gene. V was cut by 0 bases and J by 2 bases, with 4 bases left in between. This CDR3 region has 14 residues. Germline V lookup: CDR1 MNHEY, CDR2 SVGAGI. The chain's CDR3 is CASSYSGTNEKLFF. CDR3 coding DNA: TGTGCCAGCAGTTACTCGGGCACTAATGAAAAACTGTTTTTT.

J is TRBJ2-5 and V is TRBV5-1; possibly TRBD2 for D (5 bases). Germline CDR1 SGHRS, CDR2 YFSETQ. V was clipped by 0 bases and J by 0 bases, with 12 bases between them. The CDR3 totals 16 residues. The CDR3 bases are TGCGCCAGCAGCTTGGCACCCGGGAACTACCAAGAGACCCAGTACTTC. Translated, it gives CASSLAPGNYQETQYF.

The CDR3 bases are TGTGCCAGCAGCGTAGACTACAGGGATGTTGGCTACACCTTC. This encodes CASSVDYRDVGYTF. The V gene is TRBV9, the J gene TRBJ1-2, with TRBD1 as a possible D gene (6 bases). From germline, CDR1 is SGDLS and CDR2 YYNGEE. The CDR3 runs to 14 residues. The ends were cut back, 0 bases at V and 7 bases at J, with 13 bases in the middle.

This sequence joins TRBV14 and TRBJ2-7, with a weak D call TRBD1 (5 bases). The germline V gene encodes CDR1 SGHDN and CDR2 FVKESK. Between the trimmed V and J ends, which lost 0 bases and 2 bases, there was a span of 11 bases. The CDR3 spans 15 residues. CDR3 nucleotide sequence: TGTGCCAGCAGCCAAGATCGAGTCAGGGCCTACGAGCAGTACTTC. Its translation is CASSQDRVRAYEQYF.

The chain uses TRBV4-3 and TRBJ2-1, with TRBD2 as a possible D gene (6 bases). The germline V gene has CDR1 LGHNA and CDR2 YSLEER. The CDR3 has 15 residues. V was clipped by 4 bases and J by 2 bases, with 12 bases between them. CDR3 sequence: CASSPVSGAYNEQFF. The CDR3 region has the DNA TGCGCCAGCAGCCCCGTTTCGGGGGCCTACAATGAGCAGTTCTTC.

The CDR3 is CASSAGQRLAIYGYTF. CDR3 coding DNA: TGTGCCAGCAGCGCCGGACAGAGGCTCGCAATCTATGGCTACACCTTC. The chain uses TRBV9 and TRBJ1-2; possibly TRBD1 for D (6 bases). Germline lookup yields CDR1 SGDLS and CDR2 YYNGEE. The CDR3 spans 16 residues. Trimming took off 3 bases at V and 4 bases at J, with 19 bases between the two ends.

This rearrangement joins TRBV4-3 to TRBJ2-7; 7 nucleotides line up with TRBD1. The trim removed 0 bases at V and 2 bases at J, leaving 10 bases unmatched. The CDR3 is 17 amino acids. The V gene's germline CDR1 is LGHNA and CDR2 YSLEER. CDR3 nucleotide sequence: TGCGCCAGCAGCCAAGAGATTACAGGGGAAACCACCTACGAGCAGTACTTC. Its translation: CASSQEITGETTYEQYF.

The gene calls are TRBV7-9 and TRBJ2-5; 7 nucleotides align to TRBD1. The V gene's germline CDR1 is SEHNR and CDR2 FQNEAQ (reference sequence). The CDR3 totals 17 residues. V lost 5 bases to trimming and J lost 0 bases; unmatched junction nucleotides: 12. CDR3 bases: TGTGCCAGCAGCAATCAAAGACAGGGAAGGTACCAAGAGACCCAGTACTTC. This encodes CASSNQRQGRYQETQYF.